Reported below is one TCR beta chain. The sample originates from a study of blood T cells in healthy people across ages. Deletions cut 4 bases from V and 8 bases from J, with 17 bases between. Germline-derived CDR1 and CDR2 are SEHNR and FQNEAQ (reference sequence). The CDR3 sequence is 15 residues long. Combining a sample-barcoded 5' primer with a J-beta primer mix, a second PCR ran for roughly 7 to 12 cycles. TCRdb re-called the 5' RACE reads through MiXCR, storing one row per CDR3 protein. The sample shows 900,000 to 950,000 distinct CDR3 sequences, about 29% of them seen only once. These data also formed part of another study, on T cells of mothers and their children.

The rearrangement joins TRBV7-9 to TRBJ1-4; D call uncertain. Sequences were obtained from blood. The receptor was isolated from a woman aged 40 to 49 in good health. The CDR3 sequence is CASSSNDINREKLFF. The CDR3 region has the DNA TGTGCCAGCAGCTCGAATGACATAAATCGAGAAAAACTGTTTTTT.